Listed below are T cell receptor beta chains from one sample, sequenced in a study of regulatory T cells in long-lasting Graves disease. TCRdb recomputed calls from the multiplex PCR reads with MiXCR, one row per CDR3 protein. This table has about 660,000 distinct CDR3 sequences, around 30% appearing once. The sequences come from peripheral blood mononuclear cells (PBMCs), collected when the disease was refractory, from a patient treated with antithyroid drugs. The source is a female donor with Graves disease. Both conserved end residues are part of each CDR3. The D gene is left open where the match is weak. The size of a clone is reported for some rows only, either as once, few or many, or as a class for expanded clones.

D: -; V: TRBV2; size: many; J: TRBJ2-5; DNA: TGTGCCAGCAGTCTACTGTACCAAGAGACCCAGTACTTC; CDR3: CASSLLYQETQYF
D: TRBD1; V: TRBV9; size: -; J: TRBJ1-6; DNA: TGTGCCAGCAGCGTAGCTCAGGGGGGTGGTTCACCCCTCCACTTT; CDR3: CASSVAQGGGSPLHF
D: -; V: TRBV28; size: many; J: TRBJ1-2; DNA: TGTGCCAGCAGTCCATCGGGGGAGGGCCACTATGGCTACACCTTC; CDR3: CASSPSGEGHYGYTF
D: TRBD1; V: TRBV20-1; size: -; J: TRBJ1-2; DNA: TGCAGTGCTAGATTCCGGGACAGGGAGCAATCGAGCTATGGCTACACCTTC; CDR3: CSARFRDREQSSYGYTF
D: -; V: TRBV7-2; size: -; J: TRBJ1-2; DNA: TGTGCCAGCAGCTTAGCGGTCGGTACAGTGGGAGCCGGAGGCTACACCTTC; CDR3: CASSLAVGTVGAGGYTF
D: -; V: TRBV29-1; size: -; J: TRBJ1-1; DNA: TGCAGCGTTGCCGACCCAGGGGACACTGAAGCTTTCTTT; CDR3: CSVADPGDTEAFF
D: TRBD1; V: TRBV28; size: -; J: TRBJ1-4; DNA: TGTGCCAGCAGTATGGCCGGGACAGGACTTAATGAAAAACTGTTTTTT; CDR3: CASSMAGTGLNEKLFF
D: TRBD2; V: TRBV5-6; size: few; J: TRBJ2-7; DNA: TGTGCCAGCAGCTTGGTTGATAGCGGGAGCGGCGAGCAGTACTTC; CDR3: CASSLVDSGSGEQYF
D: -; V: TRBV3-1; size: -; J: TRBJ2-7; DNA: TGTGCCAGCAGCCAAGATAGCCACGAGCAGTACTTC; CDR3: CASSQDSHEQYF
D: -; V: TRBV6-2/TRBV6-3; size: few; J: TRBJ1-2; DNA: TGTGCCAGCAGTGAGGACAGAAAGAGTGTCTATGGCTACACCTTC; CDR3: CASSEDRKSVYGYTF
D: -; V: TRBV20-1; size: few; J: TRBJ1-1; DNA: TGCAGTGCTAGGAGGGGTACGACTGAAGCTTTCTTT; CDR3: CSARRGTTEAFF
D: -; V: TRBV13; size: few; J: TRBJ1-2; DNA: TGTGCCAGCAGCTTAGGCTGGACGGGAACCTATGGCTACACCTTC; CDR3: CASSLGWTGTYGYTF
D: -; V: TRBV6-1; size: few; J: TRBJ2-7; DNA: TGTGCCAGCGCTGAGGAGCGCTACGAGCAGTACTTC; CDR3: CASAEERYEQYF
D: -; V: TRBV29-1; size: few; J: TRBJ2-7; DNA: TGCAGCGTTGTTGGTGGATACGAGCAGTACTTC; CDR3: CSVVGGYEQYF
D: -; V: TRBV5-1; size: -; J: TRBJ2-5; DNA: TGCGCCAGCAGCTTGTGGCCAAAAGAGACCCAGTACTTC; CDR3: CASSLWPKETQYF
D: -; V: TRBV2; size: many; J: TRBJ2-5; DNA: TGTGCCAGCGCAACGGCGGAGACCCAGTACTTC; CDR3: CASATAETQYF